The present entry profiles one TCR beta chain with its context. Its antigen is still unknown. The germline V gene encodes CDR1 LNHDA and CDR2 SQIVND (reference sequence). The CDR3 is made up of 15 amino acids. After removal of 3 bases from V and 4 bases from J, the junction contained 5 bases not matched to a gene. These data come from a study of graft-versus-host responses after intestinal transplantation. On the study more broadly: Multivisceral, liver-intestinal, or isolated intestinal transplants were received by the recipients.

Method: immunoSEQ multiplex PCR; TCRdb's copy keeps in-frame clones and lacks some. Among roughly 69,000 clones listed, more than 85% were seen once. The study's findings and limits: Detection of GvH clones occurred in recipient marrow, and some had their first appearance in ileum or blood.

This specimen consisted of unstimulated CD8+ T cells sorted from spleen or lymph node cells, obtained before transplant. This chain connects TRBV19 to TRBJ2-2; 7 bases agree with TRBD2. The source of this sequence is a human donor who was the organ donor for an intestinal transplant. The CDR3 DNA sequence: TGTGCCAGTAGTATGACGGGGGAGGGCACCGGGGAGCTGTTTTTT. This gives the protein CASSMTGEGTGELFF.